The 6 T cell receptor beta chains listed next were all sequenced from one sample in a study of T cell responses to AZD1222 COVID-19 vaccine. Clones were read by immunoSEQ multiplex PCR, and TCRdb kept only the in-frame ones, dropping some. This sample has fewer than 130,000 clones, with 85% to 95% found just once. The sequencing here drew on peripheral blood, taken 28 days after the second AZD1222 dose. All receptors derive from an adult who received the AZD1222 COVID-19 vaccine.

The chain joins TRBV29-1 to TRBJ1-2, with TRBD1 identical over 7 bases. Germline-derived CDR1 and CDR2 are SQVTM and ANQGSEA. Unmatched junction bases numbered 7, after V lost 8 bases and J lost 4 bases. This CDR3 contains 12 residues. CDR3 sequence reads: CSYNRQGYGYTF. For the CDR3, the DNA is TGCAGCTACAATAGACAGGGCTATGGCTACACCTTC.

This chain links TRBV18 with TRBJ1-1; 7 bases line up with TRBD1. Germline lookup yields CDR1 KGHSH and CDR2 LQKENI. The CDR3 totals 15 residues. J lost 1 base, V lost 4 bases, and 6 bases had no gene match. In DNA form, the CDR3 reads TGTGCCAGCTCACGATCAGGGGGAACGAACACTGAAGCTTTCTTT. Its protein product is CASSRSGGTNTEAFF.

This chain uses TRBV2 with TRBJ1-1; D remains unclear. The CDR3 totals 15 residues. Trimming took off 4 bases at V and 0 bases at J, with 12 bases between the two ends. Per the germline V gene, CDR1 is SNHLY and CDR2 is FYNNEI. The CDR3 protein is CASSGQTRLNTEAFF. CDR3 coding DNA: TGTGCCAGCAGTGGCCAGACAAGGCTGAACACTGAAGCTTTCTTT. The full variable domain, with the rest looked up from reference TRBV2 and TRBJ1-1, is EPEVTQTPSHQVTQMGQEVILRCVPISNHLYFYWYRQILGQKVEFLVSFYNNEISEKSEIFDDQFSVERPDGSNFTLKIRSTKLEDSAMYFCASSGQTRLNTEAFFGQGTRLTVV.

The genes are TRBV7-2 and TRBJ1-1; weak D call: TRBD1 (6 bases). With 4 bases removed from V and 1 base from J, the gap between germline ends came to 10 bases. The germline CDR1 and CDR2 sequences are SGHTA and FQGNSA. The CDR3 runs 14 residues. CDR3 DNA: TGTGCCAGCAGCTCTCAGGGGACGAACACTGAAGCTTTCTTT. It translates to CASSSQGTNTEAFF.

This clone appeared a few times. This rearrangement joins TRBV18 to TRBJ1-5; D is perhaps TRBD1 (6 bases). CDR1 KGHSH and CDR2 LQKENI come from the germline V gene. Trimming stripped 2 bases from V and 1 base from J, with 9 bases between. The CDR3 is 15 amino acids. DNA for the CDR3: TGTGCCAGCTCACCAGAGGGGGGGAGCAATCAGCCCCAGCATTTT. Amino acids: CASSPEGGSNQPQHF.

The chain uses TRBV11-2 and TRBJ1-2; no reliable D call. The CDR3 covers 11 residues. Germline V CDR1 and CDR2: SGHAT, FQNNGV. V gave up 4 bases and J gave up 0 bases, with 0 bases separating them. The CDR3 DNA sequence: TGTGCCAGCAGCTCTAACTATGGCTACACCTTC. Protein product: CASSSNYGYTF.